A single sample is the source of the 26 T cell receptor beta chains below, sequenced in a study of hypomethylating agent response in myelodysplastic syndrome. The method was immunoSEQ multiplex PCR; TCRdb's version includes in-frame clones alone and lacks a portion of them. The data hold 3,000 to 4,000 clones, with around 80% observed a single time. This specimen was bone marrow, taken before or after starting hypomethylating agent treatment for myelodysplastic syndrome (not recorded which). The source is a human donor with myelodysplastic syndrome.

As to this clone: The conserved final phenylalanine or tryptophan is absent from the CDR3, which likely points to a read error. This rearrangement joins TRBV4-3 to TRBJ1-1, with D unclear. The CDR3 spans 13 residues. CDR1 and CDR2 from the germline V gene are LGHNA and YSLEER. With 4 bases removed from V and 1 base from J, the gap between germline ends came to 7 bases. The DNA for the CDR3 is TGCGCCAGCAGCCCCTCGGGGAACACTGAAGCTTTCTCT. This encodes CASSPSGNTEAFS.

The chain joins TRBV7-2 to TRBJ1-2; 9 bases agree with TRBD1. Germline V gene data show CDR1 as SGHTA and CDR2 as FQGNSA. The CDR3 loop spans 15 amino acids. V lost 1 base and J lost 2; bases outside the gene matches: 2. The DNA of the CDR3 is TGTGCCAGCAGCTTAGTAACAGGGGGCAACTATGGCTACACCTTC. Residues: CASSLVTGGNYGYTF.

This chain joins TRBV19 and TRBJ1-1; possibly TRBD1 for D (5 bases). The length of the CDR3 is 15 residues. Germline CDR1 and CDR2: LNHDA and SQIVND (reference sequence). Trimming pared 4 bases from V and 5 bases from J, leaving 17 bases between. The CDR3: CASSTSARQGTEAFF. The CDR3 nucleotides read TGTGCCAGTAGTACCTCAGCCAGGCAGGGAACTGAAGCTTTCTTT.

The chain recombines TRBV9 with TRBJ1-6, with a possible D match to TRBD1 (6 bases). The CDR3 is 14 residues long. CDR1 and CDR2 from the germline V gene are SGDLS and YYNGEE. V lost 3 bases and J lost 4, with 8 bases in between. The DNA of the CDR3 is TGTGCCAGCAGCGCCCAGGGGTATAATTCACCCCTCCACTTT. It translates to CASSAQGYNSPLHF.

The chain employs TRBV19 and TRBJ2-7, with 10 bases fitting TRBD1. The V and J ends lost 5 bases and 5 bases, in that order; junction bases with no gene match: 6. The CDR3 runs to 14 residues. Germline V gene sequence: CDR1 LNHDA, CDR2 SQIVND (reference sequence). DNA for the CDR3: TGTGCCAGTAGTTCCAGACAGGGGGCCAACGAGCAGTACTTC. Translating gives CASSSRQGANEQYF.

V and J are TRBV29-1 and TRBJ1-2, with 7 nucleotides matching TRBD1. The J segment lost 4 bases and the V segment lost 7 bases, leaving 12 bases of the junction unmatched. This CDR3 comprises 14 residues. The germline V gene has CDR1 SQVTM and CDR2 ANQGSEA. For the CDR3, the DNA is TGCAGCGCCTTGGGGCAGGGGGGAAGCTATGGCTACACCTTC. It codes for CSALGQGGSYGYTF. Drawing the rest from reference TRBV29-1 and TRBJ1-2, the complete variable domain is SAVISQKPSRDICQRGTSLTIQCQVDSQVTMMFWYRQQPGQSLTLIATANQGSEATYESGFVIDKFPISRPNLTFSTLTVSNMSPEDSSIYLCSALGQGGSYGYTFGSGTRLTVV.

The chain has TRBV5-4 and TRBJ1-5, with D possibly being TRBD1 (5 bases). The CDR3 is 14 amino acids. From germline, CDR1 is SGHNT and CDR2 YYREEE (reference sequence). Trimming took off 4 bases at V and 3 bases at J, with 11 bases between the two ends. In nucleotides, the CDR3 is TGTGCCAGCAGCATCCAGGGTTCCAATCAGCCCCAGCATTTT. Amino acid sequence: CASSIQGSNQPQHF.

J is TRBJ2-7 and V is TRBV5-1; 8 bases align to TRBD1. Germline CDR1 SGHRS, CDR2 YFSETQ. The CDR3 is 15 residues long. V lost 0 bases, J lost 3 bases, and 5 bases stayed unmatched. This CDR3 is CASSLAGTGVYEQYF. The CDR3 nucleotides are TGCGCCAGCAGCTTGGCCGGGACAGGAGTCTACGAGCAGTACTTC.

J is TRBJ1-2 and V is TRBV6-6; D is ambiguous. Trimming removed 8 bases from V and 2 bases from J, with 12 bases in between. This CDR3 contains 13 residues. The germline V gene encodes CDR1 MNHNY and CDR2 SVGAGI (reference sequence). The CDR3 is CASRDGQNYGYTF. CDR3 coding DNA: TGTGCCAGCCGTGACGGGCAGAACTATGGCTACACCTTC.

The chain employs TRBV7-6 and TRBJ1-6; TRBD1 matches at 8 bases. From germline, CDR1 is SGHVS and CDR2 FNYEAQ. With V trimmed by 6 bases and J by 5 bases, 6 bases remained unmatched. The CDR3 spans 15 residues. Written as DNA, the CDR3 is TGTGCCAGCAGTGCAACAGGGGGTAATAATTCACCCCTCCACTTT. It yields the protein CASSATGGNNSPLHF.

The gene calls are TRBV5-1 and TRBJ2-5; the D is unclear. CDR1 SGHRS and CDR2 YFSETQ come from the germline V gene. This CDR3 is 14 amino acids long. V shed 0 bases and J shed 5 bases, with 11 bases lying between them. The CDR3 DNA is TGCGCCAGCAGCTTGGCGTCTTCCCGGGAGACCCAGTACTTC. Protein product: CASSLASSRETQYF.

This clone showed up just once. The rearrangement links TRBV21-1 to TRBJ2-7; the table assigns TRBD2, which was not confirmed against the DNA. TRBV21-1 is flagged as a pseudogene. The CDR3 runs 15 residues. This chain's CDR3 is CASSNHNTSSYEQYF. The CDR3 bases are TGTGCCAGCAGCAACCACAACACTAGCTCCTACGAGCAGTACTTC.

The chain recombines TRBV5-4 with TRBJ1-1; D gene uncertain. Looked up from germline, CDR1 is SGHNT and CDR2 is YYREEE (reference sequence). V dropped 4 bases and J dropped 2 bases, with 15 bases sitting between them. The CDR3 covers 15 residues. Here the CDR3 reads CASSQAEPTNTEAFF. The CDR3 nucleotides are TGTGCCAGCAGCCAAGCGGAGCCTACTAACACTGAAGCTTTCTTT.

This rearrangement joins TRBV5-1 to TRBJ1-3; D remains ambiguous. CDR3 length: 13 residues. The germline gives CDR1 SGHRS, CDR2 YFSETQ. Trimming cost V 9 bases and J 0 bases, with 10 bases left between them. As DNA, the CDR3 is TGCGCCACCAAAAACCCCTCTGGAAACACCATATATTTT. This sequence encodes CATKNPSGNTIYF.

This rearrangement joins TRBV6-5 to TRBJ1-5, with D unresolved. There are 15 residues in the CDR3. Germline CDR1 MNHEY, CDR2 SVGAGI. V was clipped by 5 bases and J by 0 bases, with 11 bases between them. In DNA form, the CDR3 reads TGTGCCAGCAGTGCGACTTCTTATAGCAATCAGCCCCAGCATTTT. It encodes CASSATSYSNQPQHF.

This rearrangement joins TRBV2 to TRBJ2-1; 13 bases are shared with TRBD2. The CDR3 totals 16 residues. Per the germline V gene, CDR1 is SNHLY and CDR2 is FYNNEI. V was clipped by 4 bases and J by 7 bases; unmatched bases: 7. The CDR3 coding sequence is TGTGCCAGCAGTGCTTATGGGACTAGCGGGGTTAATGAGCAGTTCTTC. This codes for CASSAYGTSGVNEQFF.

The chain recombines TRBV6-5 with TRBJ1-3, with D possibly matching TRBD1 (5 bases). CDR1 is MNHEY and CDR2 is SVGAGI in the germline V gene. This CDR3 has 14 amino acids. V was trimmed by 5 bases and J by 8 bases, leaving 16 bases between them. Written as DNA, the CDR3 is TGTGCCAGCAGTCTTGGGACGGAGTCTTACACCATATATTTT. Its translation is CASSLGTESYTIYF.

The J gene is TRBJ1-4, the V gene TRBV28; 10 bases are shared with TRBD1. V was clipped by 4 bases and J by 9 bases; unmatched bases: 14. The CDR3 is 17 residues long. Germline V lookup: CDR1 MDHEN, CDR2 SYDVKM. This chain's CDR3 is CASSSWDRGGLVKKLFF. The CDR3 nucleotides are TGTGCCAGCAGTTCCTGGGACAGGGGAGGTTTGGTAAAAAAACTGTTTTTT.

The V gene is TRBV7-9, the J gene TRBJ2-5; 8 bases agree with TRBD2. CDR1 and CDR2 from the germline V gene are SEHNR and FQNEAQ (reference sequence). This CDR3 is 16 amino acids long. J was trimmed by 1 base and V by 1 base; bases with no gene match: 5. CDR3 amino acids: CASSLGAGGLQETQYF. The CDR3 DNA reads TGTGCCAGCAGCTTAGGGGCGGGGGGCCTCCAAGAGACCCAGTACTTC.

The gene calls are TRBV6-1 and TRBJ2-5, with D perhaps TRBD1 (5 bases). Germline V gene data show CDR1 as MNHNS and CDR2 as SASEGT. V was cut by 6 bases and J by 9 bases, with 17 bases left in between. This CDR3 spans 13 amino acids. The CDR3 sequence: CASRTFEKGAQYF. The DNA of the CDR3 is TGTGCCAGCAGGACCTTCGAGAAAGGGGCCCAGTACTTC.

This chain links TRBV20-1 with TRBJ1-5; D is undetermined. The CDR3 is made up of 11 amino acids. Germline V gene lookup returns CDR1 DFQATT and CDR2 SNEGSKA (reference sequence). V lost 1 base to trimming and J lost 5 bases, with 3 bases between them. The CDR3 spells CSARGDQPQHF. The CDR3 DNA follows: TGCAGTGCTAGAGGGGATCAGCCCCAGCATTTT.

The chain combines TRBV11-2 with TRBJ2-1; D is unclear. This CDR3 is 11 amino acids long. In germline, CDR1 is SGHAT, CDR2 FQNNGV. Deletions cut 5 bases from V and 9 bases from J, with 8 bases between. The CDR3 sequence is CASSPMAEQFF. The CDR3 bases are TGTGCCAGCAGCCCAATGGCTGAGCAGTTCTTC.

In DNA form, the CDR3 reads TGTGCCAGTAGTGACAGGGGGTATTTTATGGCTTTCTTT. Protein sequence: CASSDRGYFMAFF. J is TRBJ1-1 and V is TRBV19, with TRBD1 matching 9 bases. The junction had 9 bases not matched to a gene; V was cut back by 5 bases and J by 11 bases. CDR3 length equals 13 residues. Germline CDR1 reads LNHDA; CDR2 reads SQIVND (reference sequence).

The chain joins TRBV7-8 to TRBJ1-1; TRBD1 agrees at 8 bases. The length of the CDR3 is 15 residues. Germline V CDR1 and CDR2: SGHVS, FQNEAQ. V lost 3 bases and J lost 3; bases outside the gene matches: 6. The CDR3 is CASSFWTGRDTEAFF. CDR3 in DNA: TGTGCCAGCAGCTTCTGGACAGGGCGGGACACTGAAGCTTTCTTT.

The V call is TRBV28, the J call TRBJ1-1; 7 bases are a match to TRBD1. J gave up 7 bases and V 3 bases, and 14 bases lay outside the gene matches. The CDR3 length is 16 residues. Germline V gene sequence: CDR1 MDHEN, CDR2 SYDVKM. The CDR3 DNA is TGTGCCAGCAGTTTGCTCACAGGGGCGGAAAGGGATGAAGCTTTCTTT. Translating gives CASSLLTGAERDEAFF.

The chain employs TRBV27 and TRBJ2-7; TRBD1 agrees at 10 bases. With 4 bases clipped from V and 6 bases from J, the junction kept 12 bases outside the gene matches. Germline lookup yields CDR1 MNHEY and CDR2 SMNVEV (reference sequence). This CDR3 is built from 16 residues. The CDR3 reads CASSSRQGAILGEQYF. The CDR3 nucleotides read TGTGCCAGCAGTTCTCGACAGGGGGCAATTTTAGGCGAGCAGTACTTC.